This T cell receptor beta chain is from a study of blood T cell repertoires in COVID-19 (dated by TCRdb to about 2020). Background for the entire study: The collaborator samples originated in the United States, Italy and Spain and spanned the acute and convalescent phases of COVID-19. The prospective study material was composed of cDNA or gDNA derived from T cells, B-cell-depleted T cells, or PBMCs. The dataset comprised deeply sampled blood TCRbeta repertoires from subjects exposed to, actively infected with, or recovered from COVID-19. The repertoires were made available in a free public database intended to serve as a resource for research on the immune response to SARS-CoV-2. Samples came from the ongoing ImmuneRACE study (first 160 participants) plus 1,254 subjects from 6 global collaborators. The sample metadata nearly always contained a de-identified subject ID, COVID-19 status, age in years and sex. HLA class I and class II types, where available, came from metadata supplied by the sample provider rather than from assay-based typing.

TCRbeta CDR3 regions were amplified from genomic DNA using the immunoSEQ Assay, a bias-controlled multiplex PCR. On the study's bioinformatics: The number of nucleated cells in each sample was estimated from the amplification of reference gene primers within the assay. To quantify the absolute abundance of each unique TCRbeta CDR3 rearrangement, sequence reads were collapsed and filtered. For each sample, productive Simpson clonality was calculated as the square root of Simpson's diversity index across productive rearrangements. Not all clones reach the TCRdb copy of this immuneACCESS table, which keeps in-frame sequences only. Checked studies attribute under half of the gap to unresolved V genes and leave the rest unexplained. V, J and clone size derive from that table, while D and trimming were established from the DNA sequence. A total of some 260,000 clones appear in this sample, over 75% of them only once. The top ten clones comprise around 2% of the sample.

The germline V and J ends show losses of 3 bases and 8 bases respectively, and no gene match explains 16 bases of the junction. The CDR3 starts with the cysteine, ends with the phenylalanine, and has 17 residues. Here the CDR3 DNA is all that survives: 51 bases in frame from base 1. CDR1 SGHNT and CDR2 YYREEE are derived from the germline V gene (reference sequence). A second Seattle source provided samples from volunteer blood donors who had recovered from COVID-19. Each collaborating institution followed its own protocols to collect whole blood in K2EDTA tubes. For TCRbeta analysis, collaborators shipped samples as frozen whole blood, isolated PBMCs, or DNA extracted from either of those sample types. Turning to this clone: The clone's antigen remains unknown. The input lacks base qualities; no much larger clone sits a single base away.

What the authors observed across the whole study: Clinical and demographic metadata were provided uncurated, with the amount varying by source and participant.

The clonotype originates from a woman aged 40 to 49 who had recovered from COVID-19. Rearrangement joined TRBV5-4 to TRBJ1-2, with TRBD1 identical over 10 junction bases. The sample taken for sequencing was peripheral blood. Here the CDR3 is given as CASSYKSGTGAYGGYTF. The nucleotides are TGTGCCAGCAGCTACAAATCCGGGACAGGGGCTTATGGAGGCTACACCTTC.